Listed below are T cell receptor beta chains from one sample, sequenced in a study of shared clonotypes between healthy human individuals. Sequencing was performed with immunoSEQ multiplex PCR; in TCRdb, only in-frame clones are kept and a portion is missing. The sample holds approximately 2.5 million clones, roughly 93% seen once. What was sequenced was naive CD4+ T cells from PBMCs. The receptors come from a man aged 18 to 29 in good health. Some clones in this sample may be carry-over from other donors' samples. Each CDR3 is given with its conserved first and last residue. Fields, in order: V gene, J gene, clone size, D gene, CDR3 protein, CDR3 DNA. A D gene is named only where the DNA matches it firmly. Rows may omit the clone size; those that give it use once, few, many or a size class.

TRBV7-7	TRBJ1-2	-	-	CASSLKGVYGYTF	TGTGCCAGCAGCTTAAAGGGGGTCTATGGCTACACCTTC
TRBV4-1	TRBJ2-2	-	-	CASSQLEGSSGELFF	TGCGCCAGCAGCCAATTGGAAGGGAGCTCCGGGGAGCTGTTTTTT
TRBV19	TRBJ2-2	-	-	CASSIMGPTAGELFF	TGTGCCAGTAGTATTATGGGACCCACGGCCGGGGAGCTGTTTTTT
TRBV29-1	TRBJ2-1	-	TRBD1	CSVDGWDRDRVARAYNEQFF	TGCAGCGTTGACGGTTGGGACCGGGACAGGGTTGCTAGGGCATACAATGAGCAGTTCTTC
TRBV15	TRBJ2-7	-	TRBD2	CATSDELAIVDEQYF	TGTGCCACCAGCGACGAACTAGCGATTGTAGACGAGCAGTACTTC
TRBV27	TRBJ1-1	-	-	CASSDYTEAFF	TGTGCCAGCAGCGATTACACTGAAGCTTTCTTT
TRBV5-1	TRBJ1-4	once	TRBD1	CASSLAGTGDEKLFF	TGCGCCAGCAGCTTGGCCGGGACAGGTGACGAAAAACTGTTTTTT
TRBV6-1	TRBJ1-1	once	TRBD1	CASSDWDRGTEAFF	TGTGCCAGCAGTGACTGGGACAGGGGTACTGAAGCTTTCTTT
TRBV5-1	TRBJ1-1	-	-	CASSLALGGTEAFF	TGCGCCAGCAGCTTGGCCTTAGGGGGCACTGAAGCTTTCTTT
TRBV5-4	TRBJ1-1	-	-	CASSLGGEGATEAFF	TGTGCCAGCAGCTTGGGTGGGGAGGGAGCCACTGAAGCTTTCTTT
TRBV5-1	TRBJ1-3	-	TRBD1	CASSPGQGARGNTIYF	TGCGCCAGCAGCCCGGGACAGGGGGCAAGAGGAAACACCATATATTTT
TRBV7-2	TRBJ2-1	-	TRBD2	CASSLGLAGGEQFF	TGTGCCAGCAGCTTAGGCCTAGCGGGAGGTGAGCAGTTCTTC
TRBV2	TRBJ2-3	-	TRBD2	CASGGSRGAGWSDTQYF	TGTGCCAGCGGGGGGTCACGTGGAGCGGGGTGGTCAGATACGCAGTATTTT
TRBV28	TRBJ2-1	-	-	CASSLFGTPTYNEQFF	TGTGCCAGCAGCCTCTTCGGGACCCCCACCTACAATGAGCAGTTCTTC
TRBV7-2	TRBJ2-1	once	-	CASSLGVNNEQFF	TGTGCCAGCAGCTTAGGGGTGAACAATGAGCAGTTCTTC
TRBV11-3	TRBJ1-2	-	-	CASSQLRGTF	TGTGCCAGCAGCCAATTACGAGGCACCTTC
TRBV5-1	TRBJ1-3	-	TRBD1	CASSLGGGARTSGNTIYF	TGCGCCAGCAGCTTGGGAGGGGGCGCAAGGACATCTGGAAACACCATATATTTT
TRBV27	TRBJ1-2	-	TRBD1	CASSFSDRGRNGYTF	TGTGCCAGCAGTTTCTCGGACAGGGGGCGAAATGGCTACACCTTC
TRBV5-1	TRBJ1-1	-	-	CASSLDRPVTEAFF	TGCGCCAGCAGCTTGGATAGGCCCGTCACTGAAGCTTTCTTT
TRBV18	TRBJ2-7	-	-	CASSPFEGGEQYF	TGTGCCAGCTCCCCTTTTGAAGGCGGCGAGCAGTACTTC
TRBV28	TRBJ1-3	-	-	CASTLHTPFSGNTIYF	TGTGCCAGCACCCTACATACGCCGTTCTCTGGAAACACCATATATTTT
TRBV29-1	TRBJ1-4	-	-	CSARGPNEKLFF	TGCAGCGCCCGGGGGCCGAATGAAAAACTGTTTTTT
TRBV30	TRBJ2-7	-	-	CAWTVGLKTYEQYF	TGTGCCTGGACCGTAGGGCTGAAAACCTACGAGCAGTACTTC
TRBV5-1	TRBJ1-2	-	-	CASSPQGDYGYTF	TGCGCCAGCAGCCCACAGGGAGACTATGGCTACACCTTC
TRBV4-1	TRBJ2-3	-	-	CASSQESGWGTDTQYF	TGCGCCAGCAGCCAAGAATCAGGGTGGGGTACAGATACGCAGTATTTT
TRBV19	TRBJ2-2	few	-	CASSITGELFF	TGTGCCAGTAGTATAACCGGGGAGCTGTTTTTT
TRBV2	TRBJ1-4	-	-	CASNHRDRYEKLFF	TGTGCCAGCAACCACAGGGACCGGTATGAAAAACTGTTTTTT
TRBV5-6	TRBJ1-4	few	TRBD1	CASSLQGAGEKLFF	TGTGCCAGCAGCCTTCAGGGGGCTGGGGAAAAACTGTTTTTT
TRBV28	TRBJ1-2	-	-	CASRPTSNYGYTF	TGTGCCAGCAGACCGACTTCTAACTATGGCTACACCTTC
TRBV7-3	TRBJ2-5	-	-	CASSPGGQETQYF	TGTGCCAGCAGCCCCGGTGGGCAAGAGACCCAGTACTTC
TRBV19	TRBJ2-7	-	-	CARSRRGSFYEQYF	TGTGCCAGGTCAAGAAGGGGGAGTTTTTACGAGCAGTACTTC
TRBV5-1	TRBJ2-3	once	TRBD1	CASSSWDRGGADTQYF	TGCGCCAGCAGCTCGTGGGACAGGGGAGGAGCAGATACGCAGTATTTT
TRBV6-4	TRBJ2-1	-	TRBD2	CASSLYASGRTQFF	TGTGCCAGCAGTTTATACGCTAGCGGGAGGACGCAGTTCTTC
TRBV7-3	TRBJ1-1	-	-	CASSLTSVLDTEAFF	TGTGCCAGCAGCTTAACCAGCGTACTGGACACTGAAGCTTTCTTT
TRBV28	TRBJ2-7	-	TRBD1	CASRTPGTGKYEQYF	TGTGCCAGCAGAACACCCGGGACAGGGAAATACGAGCAGTACTTC
TRBV27	TRBJ2-1	-	TRBD1	CASSPGQGYYEQFF	TGTGCCAGCAGTCCGGGACAGGGGTACTATGAGCAGTTCTTC
TRBV2	TRBJ2-1	once	TRBD2	CASSRRGRLAGDTGEQFF	TGTGCCAGCTCCCGAAGGGGACGGCTAGCGGGAGATACTGGTGAGCAGTTCTTC
TRBV9	TRBJ2-2	-	-	CASSRQTLTGELFF	TGTGCCAGCAGTAGACAGACCCTCACCGGGGAGCTGTTTTTT
TRBV9	TRBJ2-1	-	-	CASSAGFFDNEQFF	TGTGCCAGCAGCGCGGGGTTTTTCGACAATGAGCAGTTCTTC
TRBV28	TRBJ1-4	once	TRBD1	CASSFQGVEKLFF	TGTGCCAGCAGTTTTCAGGGGGTGGAAAAACTGTTTTTT
TRBV10-3	TRBJ1-5	-	-	CAISERGVGNQPQHF	TGTGCCATCAGTGAACGAGGGGTGGGCAATCAGCCCCAGCATTTT
TRBV14	TRBJ2-1	-	-	CASSQPGPTRRQFF	TGTGCCAGCAGCCAACCGGGGCCGACAAGGCGGCAGTTCTTC
TRBV18	TRBJ2-1	-	-	CASRRGNEQFF	TGTGCCAGCCGACGAGGGAATGAGCAGTTCTTC
TRBV6-5	TRBJ1-5	-	-	CASSPDGEQPQHF	TGTGCCAGCAGTCCCGACGGGGAACAGCCCCAGCATTTT
TRBV5-5	TRBJ2-7	-	-	CASSLEGGPGYEQYF	TGTGCCAGCAGCTTGGAGGGGGGGCCGGGGTACGAGCAGTACTTC
TRBV7-3	TRBJ2-5	-	TRBD1	CASSPGGDRGETQYF	TGTGCCAGCAGCCCAGGAGGGGACAGGGGGGAGACCCAGTACTTC
TRBV7-9	TRBJ1-4	few	-	CASSLGTTNEKLFF	TGTGCCAGCAGCTTAGGGACAACTAATGAAAAACTGTTTTTT
TRBV10-2	TRBJ2-7	-	TRBD2	CASGTSGSGQYF	TGCGCCAGCGGGACTAGCGGGAGTGGGCAGTACTTC
TRBV11-2	TRBJ1-1	-	-	CASSLGDKAFF	TGTGCCAGCAGCTTAGGGGATAAAGCTTTCTTT
TRBV18	TRBJ1-3	-	-	CASSPIPTRTSGNTIYF	TGTGCCAGCTCACCAATACCCACTCGGACCTCTGGAAACACCATATATTTT
TRBV11-2	TRBJ2-3	-	TRBD1	CASSWDRVGATDTQYF	TGTGCCAGCAGCTGGGACAGGGTCGGGGCGACAGATACGCAGTATTTT
TRBV11-1	TRBJ2-1	-	TRBD1	CASSRDRVNEQFF	TGTGCCAGCAGCCGGGACAGGGTAAATGAGCAGTTCTTC
TRBV10-1	TRBJ2-2	-	TRBD1	CATIGTGNRRTGELFF	TGCGCCACTATCGGGACAGGGAATCGAAGGACCGGGGAGCTGTTTTTT
TRBV7-2	TRBJ2-7	-	-	CASSLGTRGVRYF	TGTGCCAGCAGCTTAGGTACCAGGGGAGTACGGTACTTC
TRBV4-1	TRBJ1-5	-	-	CASSPIDRYSNQPQHF	TGCGCCAGCAGCCCGATAGACAGGTATAGCAATCAGCCCCAGCATTTT
TRBV28	TRBJ2-7	-	TRBD2	CASSSGLGNEQYF	TGTGCCAGCAGTTCCGGACTAGGAAACGAGCAGTACTTC
TRBV4-3	TRBJ2-3	-	-	CASSRGLQDGTDTQYF	TGCGCCAGCAGCCGGGGACTCCAGGATGGCACAGATACGCAGTATTTT
TRBV4-1	TRBJ2-6	-	TRBD1	CASSQEEGDRGWANVLTF	TGCGCCAGCAGCCAAGAAGAGGGGGACAGGGGGTGGGCCAACGTCCTGACTTTC
TRBV2	TRBJ2-1	-	-	CASRVTSGLEQFF	TGTGCCAGCAGGGTTACTAGTGGGCTTGAGCAGTTCTTC
TRBV5-1	TRBJ1-6	-	-	CASSFGGRKNSPLHF	TGCGCCAGCAGCTTCGGGGGACGGAAGAATTCACCCCTCCACTTT